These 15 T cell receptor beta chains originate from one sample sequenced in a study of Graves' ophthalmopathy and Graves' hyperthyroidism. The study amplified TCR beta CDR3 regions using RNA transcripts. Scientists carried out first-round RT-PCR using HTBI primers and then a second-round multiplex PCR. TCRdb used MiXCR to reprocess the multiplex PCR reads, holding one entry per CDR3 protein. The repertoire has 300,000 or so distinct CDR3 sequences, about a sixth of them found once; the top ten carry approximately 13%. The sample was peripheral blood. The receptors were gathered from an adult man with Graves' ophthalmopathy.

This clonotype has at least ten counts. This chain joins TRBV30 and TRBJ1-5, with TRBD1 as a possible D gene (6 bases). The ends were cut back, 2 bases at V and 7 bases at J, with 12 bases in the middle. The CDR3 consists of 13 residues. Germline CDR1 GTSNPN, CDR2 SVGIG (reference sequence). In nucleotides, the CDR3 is TGTGCCTGGAGTCTCCACAGGGTCCAGCCCCAGCATTTT. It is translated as CAWSLHRVQPQHF.

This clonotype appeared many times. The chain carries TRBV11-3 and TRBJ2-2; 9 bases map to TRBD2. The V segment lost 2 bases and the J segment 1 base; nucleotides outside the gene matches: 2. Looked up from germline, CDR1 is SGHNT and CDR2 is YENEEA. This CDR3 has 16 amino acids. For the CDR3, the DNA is TGTGCCAGCAGCTTAAGAGCGGGAGGGAACACCGGGGAGCTGTTTTTT. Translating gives CASSLRAGGNTGELFF.

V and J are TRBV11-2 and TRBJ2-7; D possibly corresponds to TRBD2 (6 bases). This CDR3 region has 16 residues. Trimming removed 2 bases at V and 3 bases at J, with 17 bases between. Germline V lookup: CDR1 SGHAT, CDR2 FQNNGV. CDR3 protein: CASSLPPALAVYEQYF. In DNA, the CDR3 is TGTGCCAGCAGCTTACCTCCAGCGTTAGCGGTCTACGAGCAGTACTTC.

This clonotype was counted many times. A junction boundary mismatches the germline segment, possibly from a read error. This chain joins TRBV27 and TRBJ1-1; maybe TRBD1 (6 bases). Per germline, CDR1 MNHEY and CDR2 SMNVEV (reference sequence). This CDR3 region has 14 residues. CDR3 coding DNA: TGTGCCACCAGTTCCTTGGACAGATACACTGAAGCTTTCTTT. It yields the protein CATSSLDRYTEAFF.

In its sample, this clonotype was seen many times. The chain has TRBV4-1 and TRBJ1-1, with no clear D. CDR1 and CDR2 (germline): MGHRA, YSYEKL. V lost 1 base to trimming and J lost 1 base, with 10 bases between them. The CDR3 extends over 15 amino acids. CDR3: CASSQGRIKNTEAFF. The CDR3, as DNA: TGCGCCAGCAGCCAAGGACGGATAAAGAACACTGAAGCTTTCTTT.

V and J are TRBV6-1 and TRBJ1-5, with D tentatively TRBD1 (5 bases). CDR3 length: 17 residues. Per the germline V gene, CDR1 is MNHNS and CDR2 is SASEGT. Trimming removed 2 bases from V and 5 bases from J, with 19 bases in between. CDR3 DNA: TGTGCCAGCAGTGAATTTGGCGGGGCCGTGTCCCATCAGCCCCAGCATTTT. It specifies CASSEFGGAVSHQPQHF.

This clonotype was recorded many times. In DNA form, the CDR3 reads TGCAGTGCTGCGCCGGGACAGGGCTACGAGCAGTACTTC. This codes for CSAAPGQGYEQYF. The chain carries TRBV20-1 and TRBJ2-7; 9 positions match TRBD1. J lost 3 bases, V lost 5 bases, and 5 bases had no gene match. CDR1 is DFQATT, CDR2 SNEGSKA, per germline (reference sequence). CDR3 size: 13 residues.

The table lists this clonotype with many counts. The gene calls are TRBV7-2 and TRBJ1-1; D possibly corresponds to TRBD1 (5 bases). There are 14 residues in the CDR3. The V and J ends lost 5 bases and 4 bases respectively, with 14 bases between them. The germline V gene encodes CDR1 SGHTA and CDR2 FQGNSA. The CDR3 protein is CASSNTRGSTEAFF. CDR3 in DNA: TGTGCCAGCAGCAACACAAGGGGAAGCACTGAAGCTTTCTTT. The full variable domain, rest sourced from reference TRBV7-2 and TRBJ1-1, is GAGVSQSPSNKVTEKGKDVELRCDPISGHTALYWYRQSLGQGLEFLIYFQGNSAPDKSGLPSDRFSAERTGGSVSTLTIQRTQQEDSAVYLCASSNTRGSTEAFFGQGTRLTVV.

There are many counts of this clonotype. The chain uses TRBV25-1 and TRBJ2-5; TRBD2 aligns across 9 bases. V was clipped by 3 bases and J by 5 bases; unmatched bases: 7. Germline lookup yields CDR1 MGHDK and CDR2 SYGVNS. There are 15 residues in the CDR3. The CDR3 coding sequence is TGTGCCAGCAGTGACCTAGCGGGGTACCCCGAGACCCAGTACTTC. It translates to CASSDLAGYPETQYF.

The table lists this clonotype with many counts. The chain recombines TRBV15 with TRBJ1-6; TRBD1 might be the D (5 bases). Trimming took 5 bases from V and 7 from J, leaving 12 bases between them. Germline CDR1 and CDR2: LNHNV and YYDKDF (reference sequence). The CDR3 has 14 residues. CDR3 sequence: CATSPRGFNSPLHF. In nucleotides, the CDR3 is TGTGCCACCAGCCCGAGGGGATTCAATTCACCCCTCCACTTT.

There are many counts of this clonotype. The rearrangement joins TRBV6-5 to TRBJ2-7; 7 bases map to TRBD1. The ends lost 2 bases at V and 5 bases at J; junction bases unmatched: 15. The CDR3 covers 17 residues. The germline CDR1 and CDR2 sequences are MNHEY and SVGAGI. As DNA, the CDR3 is TGTGCCAGCAGTTACACTACTCAGACAGGGAAACCCGACGAGCAGTACTTC. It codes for CASSYTTQTGKPDEQYF.

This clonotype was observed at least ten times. This chain's CDR3 is CASSSKPRGRDGYTF. As DNA, the CDR3 is TGTGCCAGCAGTTCCAAGCCCAGGGGGCGGGATGGCTACACCTTC. V is TRBV6-5 and J is TRBJ1-2; TRBD1 matches at 8 bases. Germline V gene lookup returns CDR1 MNHEY and CDR2 SVGAGI. The CDR3 runs 15 residues. The J segment lost 6 bases and the V segment lost 4 bases, leaving 10 bases of the junction unmatched.

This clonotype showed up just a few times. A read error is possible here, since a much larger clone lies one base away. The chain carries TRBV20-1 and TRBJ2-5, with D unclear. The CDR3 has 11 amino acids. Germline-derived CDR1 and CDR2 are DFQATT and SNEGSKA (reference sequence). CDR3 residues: CSDTLRKTPYF. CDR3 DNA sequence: TGCAGTGACACCTTGAGGAAGACCCCGTACTTC.

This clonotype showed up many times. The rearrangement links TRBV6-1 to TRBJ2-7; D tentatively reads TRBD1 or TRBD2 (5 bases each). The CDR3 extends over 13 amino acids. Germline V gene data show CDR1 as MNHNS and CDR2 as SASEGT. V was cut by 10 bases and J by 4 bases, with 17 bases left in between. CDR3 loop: CATVGPNGYEQYF. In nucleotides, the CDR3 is TGTGCCACCGTGGGACCTAACGGGTACGAGCAGTACTTC.

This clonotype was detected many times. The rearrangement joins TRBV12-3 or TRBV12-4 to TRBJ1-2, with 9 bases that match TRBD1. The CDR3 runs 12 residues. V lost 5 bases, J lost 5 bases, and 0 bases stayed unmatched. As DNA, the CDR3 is TGTGCCAGCAGTGGGACAGGGTATGGCTACACCTTC. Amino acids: CASSGTGYGYTF.